This TCR beta chain was observed in a study of T cells in localized non-small cell lung cancer. Regarding the study as a whole: Heterogeneity remains possible, as sequencing covered one tumor region only. The study detected a median roughly 50 of the top 100 tumor clones in adjacent lung. Uninvolved neighboring lung showed the greatest T cell clonality, exceeding tumor.

Libraries were prepared by immunoSEQ multiplex PCR; TCRdb keeps only in-frame clonotypes and omits some of them. The profile covers over 30,000 clones, with about 81% appearing a single time and less than 45% taken by the ten largest. Germline CDR1 is SQVTM and CDR2 is ANQGSEA. The CDR3 runs to 13 residues. The V end lost 3 bases, the J end lost 2 bases, and 9 bases lay between the germline ends. Concerning this clone itself: What it recognizes is unknown.

This material consisted of peripheral blood, taken before any cancer treatment. V usage is TRBV29-1 and J usage is TRBJ2-3, with no clear D. This TCR derives from a male donor older than 55 with stage II squamous cell lung carcinoma. The CDR3 sequence is CSVDEGYTDTQYF. As DNA, the CDR3 is TGCAGCGTTGACGAAGGGTACACAGATACGCAGTATTTT.